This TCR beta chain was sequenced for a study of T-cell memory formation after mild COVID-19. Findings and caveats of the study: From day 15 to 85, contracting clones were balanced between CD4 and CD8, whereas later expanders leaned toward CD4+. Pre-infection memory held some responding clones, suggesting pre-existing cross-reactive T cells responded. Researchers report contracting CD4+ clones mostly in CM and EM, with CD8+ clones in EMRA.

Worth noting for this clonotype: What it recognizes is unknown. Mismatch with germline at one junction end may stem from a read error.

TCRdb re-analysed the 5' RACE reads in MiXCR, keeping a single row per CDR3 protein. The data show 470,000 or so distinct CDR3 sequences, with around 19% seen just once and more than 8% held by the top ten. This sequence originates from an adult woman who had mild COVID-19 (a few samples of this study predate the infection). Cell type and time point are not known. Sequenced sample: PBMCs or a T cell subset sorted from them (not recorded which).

The CDR3 nucleotides are TGTGCCAGCAGACTTACCGGGACTAGAGAGATCTTC. Its protein is CASRLTGTREIF. V is TRBV7-2 and J is TRBJ2-1, with 8 bases matching TRBD2. Germline V gives CDR1 SGHTA, CDR2 FQGNSA. This CDR3 is 12 amino acids long.